This entry describes one TCR beta chain. Its antigen is unknown. This record comes from a study of tumor and adjacent non-tumor tissue in lung cancer. Looking at the study overall: The cohort had around twelve adenocarcinoma, a couple of squamous cell and 1 small cell patients. Findings of the study overall: Tumor TCR diversity, when higher, was linked to shorter survival. Top 100 clones took a larger repertoire share in normal lung.

Three rounds of nested PCR, following a modified ARM-PCR protocol, produced the TCRbeta library. TCRdb reprocessed the multiplex PCR reads via MiXCR and lists one record per CDR3 protein. In the table there are approximately 110,000 distinct CDR3 sequences, roughly 73% of which are singletons. Germline V gene lookup returns CDR1 SGHTA and CDR2 FQGNSA. The CDR3 is made up of 14 amino acids. Trimming cost V 1 base and J 4 bases, with 10 bases left between them. This sample's RNA came from whole unsorted tissue. This chain joins TRBV7-2 and TRBJ1-2; D gene unclear. Source material: lung tumor tissue. The sequence derives from a woman aged 55-75 years with non-small cell lung cancer. CDR3 bases: TGTGCCAGCAGCTTAGATGAACGGAGCTATGGCTACACCTTC. Its protein product is CASSLDERSYGYTF.